Listed below are T cell receptor beta chains from one sample, sequenced in a study of cytomegalovirus exposure and HLA in healthy donors. Data came from immunoSEQ multiplex PCR; TCRdb stores just in-frame clones and leaves some out. The sample contains around 140,000 clones, 75% of which appear only once. Sequencing used PBMCs. The receptor set was obtained from a man younger than 45 in good health and CMV-seronegative. Both conserved end residues are part of each CDR3. D genes are given only for firm matches. A row's size may be missing; if present it is once, few, many or a size class.

cdr3_nt cdr3_aa clone_size j_call v_call d_call
TGTGCCAGCAGCTTAAGTCGGGTCGGGGGAGGTAATGAGCAGTTCTTC CASSLSRVGGGNEQFF NA TRBJ2-1 TRBV11-2 NA
TGCAGTGCTTCCACTAGCGATACGCAGTATTTT CSASTSDTQYF once TRBJ2-3 TRBV20-1 NA
TGTGCCAGCCGAGAGCACTACGAGCAGTACTTC CASREHYEQYF NA TRBJ2-7 TRBV2 NA
TGTGCCAGCAGCCCGACCGGTCTAGCGGGAGGGGAGACCCAGTACTTC CASSPTGLAGGETQYF NA TRBJ2-5 TRBV7-8 TRBD2
TGTGCCGCCAGCAGAGAGTCGTACAGGGTTAATGAAAAACTGTTTTTT CAASRESYRVNEKLFF NA TRBJ1-4 TRBV15 NA
TGTGCCTGGAATGTCCCAGGGGGCGGTTATGGCTACACCTTC CAWNVPGGGYGYTF once TRBJ1-2 TRBV30 TRBD1
TGTGCCAGCAGTGAATGGGGGACAGGGGGCCCTGAAGCTTTCTTT CASSEWGTGGPEAFF NA TRBJ1-1 TRBV18 TRBD1
TGTGCCAGCAGCTCAACCGGGACAAGACACCAGTACTTC CASSSTGTRHQYF NA TRBJ2-5 TRBV5-5 NA
TGTGCCAGTAAACAGGGCCGTGGCTACACCTTC CASKQGRGYTF few TRBJ1-2 TRBV19 NA
TGCGCCAGCAGCACCAGACAGGGACCCAGCACCTTC CASSTRQGPSTF many TRBJ1-2 TRBV5-1 TRBD1
TGTGCCAGTATTCCTCAGGGGTTTGTCTATGGCTACACCTTC CASIPQGFVYGYTF NA TRBJ1-2 TRBV28 NA
TGCGAGGAGGAGGGAGAGACCCAGTACTTC CEEEGETQYF NA TRBJ2-5 TRBV4-1 NA
TGCGCCAGCAGTTCCAGACTAGCGGGAGGAGAGACCCAGTACTTC CASSSRLAGGETQYF NA TRBJ2-5 TRBV5-1 TRBD2
TGTGCCAGCAGACCCCCTGGGGACAGGGGCCTCCTATCCTATGGCTACACCTTC CASRPPGDRGLLSYGYTF NA TRBJ1-2 TRBV28 TRBD1
TGCGCCAGCAGCTTGTGGGGGGGTGATGAGCAGTTCTTC CASSLWGGDEQFF NA TRBJ2-1 TRBV5-1 TRBD2
TGTGCCAGCAGCTTAAAAGGGGCGGCGACCCAGTACTTC CASSLKGAATQYF NA TRBJ2-5 TRBV7-3 NA
TGCGCCAGCAGCCCTACAGGGGTCAATCAGCCCCAGCATTTT CASSPTGVNQPQHF NA TRBJ1-5 TRBV5-1 TRBD1
TGTGCCAGTACTCGGGACAGGGTAAACACTGAAGCTTTCTTT CASTRDRVNTEAFF NA TRBJ1-1 TRBV19 TRBD1
TGTGCCAGCACCATGTTCCCCAACTACGAGCAGTACTTC CASTMFPNYEQYF NA TRBJ2-7 TRBV28 NA
TGTGCCAGCAGCCAAGCGGGACTAGCGGGGCACAATGAGCAGTTCTTC CASSQAGLAGHNEQFF NA TRBJ2-1 TRBV4-2 TRBD2
TGTGCCAGCGGATCACTCGGGACTAGCGGGATAGGTGAGCAGTTCTTC CASGSLGTSGIGEQFF NA TRBJ2-1 TRBV4-2 TRBD2
TGTGCCTGGAGTGTCAGGGGAACCCAGTACTTC CAWSVRGTQYF few TRBJ2-5 TRBV30 NA
TGTGCCAGCAGCTCCGGGGCGGGGTACGCTGAAGCTTTCTTT CASSSGAGYAEAFF NA TRBJ1-1 TRBV7-9 NA
TGTGCCATCAGTGAGGAACAGAACACTGAAGCTTTCTTT CAISEEQNTEAFF NA TRBJ1-1 TRBV10-3 NA